Below are 9 T cell receptor beta chains sequenced from a single sample in a study of Ad26.COV2.S vaccination and SARS-CoV-2 variants. Treatment of the sample: roughly 20 received Ad26.COV2.S at low or high dose, single or two shots; 5 received placebo; per-sample allocation not given. Sampling was done on day 63 after the first vaccine or placebo injection. Here immunoSEQ multiplex PCR was the method, and the copy in TCRdb shows in-frame clones only, minus some. The table shows about 370,000 clones, with around 85% occurring only once. Material: peripheral blood, obtained in a trial of Ad26.COV2.S vaccine versus placebo. The receptors shown here come from a person between 18 and 65 years old who received the Ad26.COV2.S COVID-19 vaccine or a placebo.

CDR3 in DNA: TGTGCCATCAGTAACCCCCCCGGGACAGGGGGCAATAGCAATCAGCCCCAGCATTTT. Translating gives CAISNPPGTGGNSNQPQHF. The chain links TRBV10-3 to TRBJ1-5; TRBD1 matches at 12 bases. This CDR3 is built from 19 residues. CDR1 is ENHRY, CDR2 SYGVKD, per germline. After removal of 5 bases from V and 0 bases from J, the junction contained 11 bases not matched to a gene.

The rearrangement links TRBV10-3 to TRBJ2-1; 11 bases map to TRBD2. This CDR3 has 15 amino acids. Trimming at V came to 5 bases and at J to 4 bases, leaving 4 bases not matched to a gene. Germline loops: CDR1 ENHRY, CDR2 SYGVKD. CDR3 residues: CAISIAGGLYNEQFF. The CDR3 DNA is TGTGCCATCAGTATAGCGGGGGGGCTTTACAATGAGCAGTTCTTC.

There are a few counts of this clone. This chain connects TRBV11-2 to TRBJ1-1, with unresolved D. This CDR3 comprises 15 residues. With 4 bases removed from V and 3 bases from J, the gap between germline ends came to 15 bases. Germline loops: CDR1 SGHAT, CDR2 FQNNGV. The CDR3 region has the DNA TGTGCCAGCAGCTCGAAGACAACCCCCTACACTGAAGCTTTCTTT. Its translation: CASSSKTTPYTEAFF.

The CDR3 region is CASSKLRSPLNTEAFF. The CDR3 nucleotides read TGTGCCAGCAGCAAATTGAGGTCGCCACTCAACACTGAAGCTTTCTTT. This chain joins TRBV21-1 and TRBJ1-1. TRBV21-1 is described as a pseudogene. This CDR3 region has 16 residues.

The chain is built from TRBV27 and TRBJ2-7; a weak D match, TRBD2 (5 bases). The CDR3 length is 13 residues. Germline assignment: CDR1 MNHEY and CDR2 SMNVEV (reference sequence). V was cut by 3 bases and J by 3 bases, with 9 bases left in between. The CDR3 reads CASSLQEDYEQYF. CDR3 coding DNA: TGTGCCAGCAGTTTGCAGGAGGACTACGAGCAGTACTTC.

The chain uses TRBV2 and TRBJ2-2; the match to TRBD1 covers 12 bases. V lost 6 bases, J lost 6 bases, and 5 bases stayed unmatched. CDR3 length: 15 residues. Germline CDR1 SNHLY, CDR2 FYNNEI. The CDR3 bases are TGTGCCAGCAGCCCGGGACAGGGGGCCTCCGGGGAGCTGTTTTTT. Protein sequence: CASSPGQGASGELFF.

The CDR3 spells CASSLVEGNTEAFF. As DNA, the CDR3 is TGTGCCAGCAGCTTAGTGGAAGGAAACACTGAAGCTTTCTTT. The gene calls are TRBV7-6 and TRBJ1-1; D is unresolved. The CDR3 contains 14 residues. Germline V gene sequence: CDR1 SGHVS, CDR2 FNYEAQ. V lost 1 base to trimming and J lost 2 bases, with 8 bases between them.

The J gene is TRBJ1-2, the V gene TRBV27; the match to TRBD1 covers 7 bases. Trimming took 0 bases from V and 4 from J; bases not matched to a gene: 8. CDR1 and CDR2 (germline): MNHEY, SMNVEV (reference sequence). The length of the CDR3 is 16 residues. The CDR3 DNA follows: TGTGCCAGCAGTTTATCCGCCCAGGGGGTAGGCTATGGCTACACCTTC. Translation: CASSLSAQGVGYGYTF.

The chain combines TRBV10-2 with TRBJ2-2, with D possibly being TRBD1 (5 bases). CDR1 and CDR2 (germline): WSHSY, SAAADI. The CDR3 length is 11 residues. Trimming took 10 bases from V and 7 from J, leaving 10 bases between them. The DNA of the CDR3 is TGCGCCATCCGGACAATCGGGGAGCTGTTTTTT. Its translation is CAIRTIGELFF.